Below, 10 T cell receptor beta chains from the same sample are listed, as sequenced in a study of blood T cell repertoires in COVID-19. Clones were read by immunoSEQ multiplex PCR, and TCRdb kept only the in-frame ones, dropping some. The table has a few hundred thousand clones, more than 80% seen once. Sequenced sample: peripheral blood. These receptors were taken from a woman between 40 and 55 years old with acute or convalescent COVID-19.

The chain combines TRBV6-6 with TRBJ1-1; tentatively, D is TRBD1 (6 bases). V was cut by 6 bases and J by 1 base, with 9 bases left in between. Germline assignment: CDR1 MNHNY and CDR2 SVGAGI (reference sequence). The CDR3 loop spans 13 amino acids. The CDR3 spells CASRPQGNTEAFF. The CDR3 DNA is TGTGCCAGCAGACCACAGGGGAACACTGAAGCTTTCTTT.

The chain recombines TRBV10-3 with TRBJ1-1; TRBD1 agrees at 10 bases. V was clipped by 2 bases and J by 0 bases; unmatched bases: 6. This CDR3 is built from 17 residues. The germline V gene has CDR1 ENHRY and CDR2 SYGVKD. The CDR3 DNA sequence: TGTGCCATCAGTGAGGTAGCGGGACAGGGGCTGAACACTGAAGCTTTCTTT. Its translation is CAISEVAGQGLNTEAFF.

The chain employs TRBV10-1 and TRBJ2-1, with no clear D. Between the trimmed V and J ends, which lost 5 bases and 5 bases, there was a span of 10 bases. This CDR3 contains 13 residues. Germline V gives CDR1 WNHNN, CDR2 SYGVQD (reference sequence). CDR3 residues: CASSLEANNEQFF. The CDR3 nucleotides read TGCGCCAGCAGTCTAGAGGCAAACAATGAGCAGTTCTTC.

The V gene is TRBV20-1, the J gene TRBJ2-3, with TRBD2 matching over 12 bases. CDR1 is DFQATT, CDR2 SNEGSKA, per germline (reference sequence). This CDR3 region has 15 residues. Trimming at V came to 3 bases and at J to 6 bases, leaving 7 bases not matched to a gene. CDR3 bases: TGCAGTGCTAGTCTCCTAGCGGGGGGGACGGATACGCAGTATTTT. Translated: CSASLLAGGTDTQYF.

The chain is built from TRBV11-2 and TRBJ2-5, with D tentatively TRBD2 (5 bases). The germline gives CDR1 SGHAT, CDR2 FQNNGV. The CDR3 runs 14 residues. The V gene lost 5 bases and the J gene lost 5 bases, with 15 bases spanning the gap. The CDR3 sequence: CASSQRSGMETQYF. CDR3 bases: TGTGCCAGCAGCCAAAGGAGCGGAATGGAGACCCAGTACTTC.

The V and J genes are TRBV2 and TRBJ2-1, with D tentatively TRBD2 (6 bases). The CDR3 has 15 amino acids. V was shortened by 7 bases and J by 0 bases, with 13 bases between the two germline ends. Germline CDR1 reads SNHLY; CDR2 reads FYNNEI. In DNA form, the CDR3 reads TGTGCCAGCAAGACACGGGGGAGCTCCTACAATGAGCAGTTCTTC. Its translation: CASKTRGSSYNEQFF.

This rearrangement joins TRBV2 to TRBJ2-1, with 9 positions matching TRBD1. CDR1 and CDR2 (germline): SNHLY, FYNNEI. This CDR3 comprises 15 residues. Trimming cost V 5 bases and J 1 base; bases outside gene matches: 3. The CDR3 DNA sequence: TGTGCCAGCAGTTCCGGGACAGGGTCCTACAATGAGCAGTTCTTC. As protein: CASSSGTGSYNEQFF.

This CDR3 is CASSSKGGAVYDTEAFF. In nucleotides, the CDR3 is TGTGCCAGCAGCTCAAAAGGGGGGGCGGTGTACGACACTGAAGCTTTCTTT. The chain carries TRBV7-8 and TRBJ1-1; tentatively, D is TRBD1 (6 bases). From germline, CDR1 is SGHVS and CDR2 FQNEAQ. Trimming removed 4 bases from V and 3 bases from J, with 21 bases in between. The CDR3 runs 17 residues.

The chain couples TRBV20-1 to TRBJ2-3, with TRBD2 matching over 9 bases. The CDR3 totals 16 residues. V trimming: 3 bases; J trimming: 4 bases; junction bases outside the gene matches: 11. Per the germline V gene, CDR1 is DFQATT and CDR2 is SNEGSKA (reference sequence). CDR3 sequence: CSASTAGGPFPDTQYF. CDR3 coding DNA: TGCAGTGCTAGTACGGCGGGGGGGCCTTTCCCAGATACGCAGTATTTT.

The chain uses TRBV5-6 and TRBJ2-4; 8 nucleotides line up with TRBD1. CDR3 length equals 15 residues. Germline CDR1 is SGHDT and CDR2 is YYEEEE. Unmatched junction bases numbered 10, after V lost 5 bases and J lost 6 bases. CDR3 loop: CASRGQVGATNIQYF. CDR3 bases: TGTGCCAGCAGGGGACAGGTTGGGGCGACAAACATTCAGTACTTC.